This T cell receptor beta chain was recorded in a study of blood T cell repertoires in COVID-19. As for the study in general: PBMCs, B-cell-depleted T cells, or T cells were the source of the cDNA or gDNA that made up the material.

V was clipped by 6 bases and J by 4 bases, with 18 bases between them. Germline CDR1 and CDR2: KGHSH and LQKENI. This CDR3 has 16 amino acids. Per the original data handling: Counts of nucleated cells, estimated from reference gene primer amplification, were obtained. Sequenced by immunoSEQ multiplex PCR; TCRdb stores in-frame clones only, minus some. V, J and clone size derive from that table, while D and trimming were established from the DNA sequence. The sample carries approximately 140,000 clones, about 87% recorded once. The sample taken for sequencing was peripheral blood. The chain uses TRBV18 and TRBJ1-4; D is undetermined. The sequence was collected from a woman in her 40s with acute or convalescent COVID-19. CDR3 in amino acids: CASSQASSSFNEKLFF. The CDR3 bases are TGTGCCAGCTCGCAAGCATCTTCAAGCTTTAATGAAAAACTGTTTTTT.